The rows below give T cell receptor beta chains drawn from one sample of a study of cytomegalovirus exposure and HLA in healthy donors. The data were produced by immunoSEQ multiplex PCR, yet TCRdb's version contains in-frame clones alone and is incomplete. The sample includes tens of thousands of clones, around 94% of them seen just once. The sequenced sample was PBMCs. Receptors were obtained from a woman between 18 and 30 years old in good health and CMV-seropositive. CDR3s include the opening cysteine and the closing phenylalanine or tryptophan. The D gene is left open where the match is weak. Clone size, where shown, is once, few, many, or a class for clones that have expanded.

j_call clone_size v_call d_call cdr3_aa cdr3_nt
TRBJ1-2 - TRBV15 - CATSRDRGKGYTF TGTGCCACCAGCAGAGATCGGGGAAAGGGCTACACCTTC
TRBJ2-7 - TRBV27 TRBD1 CASSQTGSPYEQYF TGTGCCAGCAGCCAGACAGGGAGTCCCTACGAGCAGTACTTC
TRBJ2-2 - TRBV29-1 - CSPLCGRELFF TGCAGCCCCCTTTGCGGGAGGGAGCTGTTTTTT
TRBJ1-2 - TRBV7-8 TRBD1 CASSSTPQGAYGYTF TGTGCCAGCAGCTCGACCCCACAGGGGGCCTATGGCTACACCTTC
TRBJ1-2 - TRBV7-2 - CASSSGSGDGYTF TGTGCCAGCAGCTCCGGCTCAGGGGATGGCTACACCTTC
TRBJ2-7 - TRBV7-3 TRBD1 CASSSDHVLFSRDRGCEQYF TGTGCCAGCAGCTCCGATCACGTATTGTTCTCCCGGGACAGGGGGTGCGAGCAGTACTTC
TRBJ2-7 - TRBV7-3 TRBD2 CASSPGTSGTYEQYF TGTGCCAGCAGCCCAGGGACTAGCGGAACCTACGAGCAGTACTTC
TRBJ1-6 - TRBV4-3 TRBD1 CASSQAGGTGYERSLSPLHF TGCGCCAGCAGCCAAGCTGGCGGGACAGGGTATGAAAGGTCCCTATCACCCCTCCACTTT
TRBJ1-2 - TRBV6-5 - CASSSRGRGYTF TGTGCCAGCAGTTCCCGGGGAAGGGGCTACACCTTC
TRBJ2-1 - TRBV5-1 TRBD1 CASSLPGQGASEQFF TGCGCCAGCAGCTTGCCGGGACAGGGGGCGAGTGAGCAGTTCTTC
TRBJ2-1 - TRBV14 - CASSQGGQVYNEQFF TGTGCCAGCAGCCAAGGGGGACAAGTATACAATGAGCAGTTCTTC
TRBJ2-1 few TRBV6-1 TRBD2 CASSGTSGGFNEQFF TGTGCCAGCAGTGGAACTAGCGGGGGGTTCAATGAGCAGTTCTTC
TRBJ2-2 - TRBV11-2 TRBD2 CASSGLAGKVGELFF TGTGCCAGCAGCGGACTAGCGGGCAAAGTCGGGGAGCTGTTTTTT
TRBJ2-7 - TRBV10-3 TRBD2 CAVSSGTSGGYEQYF TGTGCCGTCAGCTCCGGGACTAGCGGGGGGTACGAGCAGTACTTC
TRBJ1-1 - TRBV5-6 - CASQPHVGLGTEAFF TGTGCCAGCCAACCCCACGTGGGGCTGGGAACTGAAGCTTTCTTT
TRBJ2-1 - TRBV5-4 TRBD1 CASSLGQGARYNEQFF TGTGCCAGCAGCCTAGGACAGGGGGCGCGGTACAATGAGCAGTTCTTC
TRBJ2-2 - TRBV4-1 TRBD1 CASSQGVRGLTGELFF TGCGCCAGCAGCCAAGGAGTCAGGGGGTTAACCGGGGAGCTGTTTTTT
TRBJ1-4 - TRBV6-1 - CASRDATNEKLFF TGTGCCAGTCGAGATGCAACTAATGAAAAACTGTTTTTT
TRBJ1-1 - TRBV5-3 - CARSPRGAHGTFWGNTEAFF TGTGCCAGAAGCCCGAGGGGAGCTCACGGGACTTTTTGGGGGAACACTGAAGCTTTCTTT
TRBJ2-5 - TRBV7-7 TRBD2 CASSSLSGGQWETQYF TGTGCTAGCAGCTCTCTTAGCGGGGGTCAATGGGAGACCCAGTACTTC
TRBJ2-2 - TRBV19 - CASKGELNTGELFF TGTGCCAGTAAGGGGGAATTGAACACCGGGGAGCTGTTTTTT
TRBJ2-3 - TRBV15 - CATSRTGLAGTDTQYF TGTGCCACCAGCAGGACCGGACTTGCCGGCACAGATACGCAGTATTTT
TRBJ2-6 - TRBV5-1 - CASSLDPTAGANVLTF TGCGCCAGCAGCTTGGATCCGACAGCTGGGGCCAACGTCCTGACTTTC
TRBJ1-2 - TRBV7-9 - CASSDGGRDYGYTF TGTGCCAGCAGCGACGGGGGGCGCGACTATGGCTACACCTTC
TRBJ2-3 - TRBV5-4 - CASSVDIGDTQYF TGTGCCAGCAGCGTGGACATTGGAGATACGCAGTATTTT